The T cell receptor beta chain described here comes from a study of T cell repertoires in ileal Crohn's disease. Time point given: inflamed ileum from the surgical specimen. Trimming stripped 3 bases from V and 7 bases from J, with 9 bases between. This CDR3 comprises 11 residues. Germline V gives CDR1 DFQATT, CDR2 SNEGSKA (reference sequence). The protocol was immunoSEQ multiplex PCR, while the TCRdb copy is restricted to in-frame clones and leaves out a portion. The table includes 16,000 or so clones, about 92% detected once. Sequencing input: ileal tissue. This receptor was identified in an adult with Crohn's disease. V usage is TRBV20-1 and J usage is TRBJ1-2; D might be TRBD1 (5 bases). The CDR3 protein is CSARTGRGYTF. The CDR3 nucleotides read TGCAGTGCTAGGACGGGACGTGGCTACACCTTC.